This TCR beta chain was sequenced in a study of blood T cell repertoires in COVID-19. Study-wide background: PBMCs, B-cell-depleted T cells, or T cells provided the cDNA or gDNA that made up the material.

The CDR3 is 15 amino acids. Per germline, CDR1 SGDLS and CDR2 YYNGEE. The V end lost 0 bases, the J end lost 6 bases, and 10 bases lay between the germline ends. This clone was seen more than once but under ten times. This sample includes further DNA sequences coding for the same CDR3. Original processing methods: Amplification from reference gene primers served as the basis for estimated nucleated cell counts. Profiled with immunoSEQ multiplex PCR; TCRdb holds only in-frame clones, not every one. V, J and clone size are taken as reported in that table, and D and trimming were inferred from the DNA itself. The sample holds 200,000 to 250,000 clones; roughly 90% are singletons and the top ten take roughly 2.5%.

The TCR sequence derives from a woman aged 55-69 years with acute or convalescent COVID-19. The chain recombines TRBV9 with TRBJ1-6; unclear D gene. Sequencing was carried out using peripheral blood. This CDR3 reads CASSVAGDPNSPLHF. The CDR3 DNA reads TGTGCCAGCAGCGTAGCAGGTGACCCTAATTCACCCCTCCACTTT.